The entry below gives a single T cell receptor (beta chain) sequence along with its context. Its antigen is still unknown. The data were produced by immunoSEQ multiplex PCR, yet TCRdb's version contains in-frame clones alone and is incomplete. Found here are 250,000 or so clones, around nine tenths of them singletons; the top ten hold 2.5% to 3.5%. The sample originates from a study of Ad26.COV2.S vaccination and SARS-CoV-2 variants. Whole-study context: Into the muscle, Ad26.COV2.S was dosed once or twice, 56 days apart. Study results and caveats: Measures of TCR breadth and depth may have fallen short of total T cell responses.

Described treatment: about 20 received Ad26.COV2.S at low or high dose, single or two shots; about 5 received placebo; per-sample allocation not given. Following the first vaccine or placebo injection, samples were taken on day 63. Expression of Wuhan-strain SARS-CoV-2 spike came from the Ad26 vector that formed the vaccine. The sequence came from a person between 18 and 60 years old who received the Ad26.COV2.S COVID-19 vaccine or a placebo. The specimen comprised peripheral blood, sampled in a trial of Ad26.COV2.S vaccine versus placebo.

The DNA of the CDR3 is TGCGCCAGCAGCCAAGACCGACTAGCGGGTTATCAAGAGACCCAGTACTTC. It codes for CASSQDRLAGYQETQYF. The chain recombines TRBV4-3 with TRBJ2-5; the match to TRBD2 covers 10 bases. The V and J ends lost 0 bases and 2 bases, in that order; junction bases with no gene match: 6. The V gene's germline CDR1 is LGHNA and CDR2 YSLEER. CDR3 length: 17 amino acids.